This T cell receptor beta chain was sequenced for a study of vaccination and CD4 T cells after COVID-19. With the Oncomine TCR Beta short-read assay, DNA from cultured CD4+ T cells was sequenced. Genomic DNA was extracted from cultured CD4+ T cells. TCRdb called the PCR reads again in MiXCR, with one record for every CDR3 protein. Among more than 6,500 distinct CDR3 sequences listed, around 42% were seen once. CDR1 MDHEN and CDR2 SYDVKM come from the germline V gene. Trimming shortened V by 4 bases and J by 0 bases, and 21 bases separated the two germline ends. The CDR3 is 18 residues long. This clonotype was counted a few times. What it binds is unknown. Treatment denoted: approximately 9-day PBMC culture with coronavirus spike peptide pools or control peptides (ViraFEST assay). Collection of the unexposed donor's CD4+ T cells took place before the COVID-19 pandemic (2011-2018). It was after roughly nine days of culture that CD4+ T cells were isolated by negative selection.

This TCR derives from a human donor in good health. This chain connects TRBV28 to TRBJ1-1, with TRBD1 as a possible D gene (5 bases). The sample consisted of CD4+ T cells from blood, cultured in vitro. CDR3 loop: CASSSGGSTLSMNTEAFF. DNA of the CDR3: TGTGCCAGCAGTTCGGGGGGTAGCACTTTATCCATGAACACTGAAGCTTTCTTT.